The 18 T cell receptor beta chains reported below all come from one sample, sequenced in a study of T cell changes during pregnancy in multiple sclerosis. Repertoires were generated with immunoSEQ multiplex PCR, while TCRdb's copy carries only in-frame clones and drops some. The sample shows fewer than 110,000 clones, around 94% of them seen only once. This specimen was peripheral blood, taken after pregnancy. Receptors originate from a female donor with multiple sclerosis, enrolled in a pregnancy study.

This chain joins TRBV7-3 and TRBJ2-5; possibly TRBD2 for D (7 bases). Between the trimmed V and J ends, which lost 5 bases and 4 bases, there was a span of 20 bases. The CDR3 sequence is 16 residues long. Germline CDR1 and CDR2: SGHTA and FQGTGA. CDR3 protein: CASSPRGAAARETQYF. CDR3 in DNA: TGTGCCAGCAGCCCCCGGGGGGCCGCTGCGAGAGAGACCCAGTACTTC.

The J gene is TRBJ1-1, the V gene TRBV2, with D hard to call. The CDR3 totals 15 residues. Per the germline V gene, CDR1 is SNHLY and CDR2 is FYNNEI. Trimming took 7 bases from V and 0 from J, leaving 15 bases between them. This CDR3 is CASIPWLVMNTEAFF. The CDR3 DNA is TGTGCCAGCATCCCATGGTTAGTGATGAACACTGAAGCTTTCTTT. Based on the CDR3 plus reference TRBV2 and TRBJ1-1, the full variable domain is EPEVTQTPSHQVTQMGQEVILRCVPISNHLYFYWYRQILGQKVEFLVSFYNNEISEKSEIFDDQFSVERPDGSNFTLKIRSTKLEDSAMYFCASIPWLVMNTEAFFGQGTRLTVV.

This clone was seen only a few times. Here the CDR3 reads CASSTQGTYTEAFF. CDR3 nucleotide sequence: TGTGCCAGCAGTACCCAGGGAACCTACACTGAAGCTTTCTTT. The rearrangement joins TRBV6-5 to TRBJ1-1; weak D call: TRBD1 (5 bases). The germline V gene has CDR1 MNHEY and CDR2 SVGAGI. The CDR3 is made up of 14 amino acids. V lost 5 bases and J 3 bases, leaving 13 bases between the germline ends.

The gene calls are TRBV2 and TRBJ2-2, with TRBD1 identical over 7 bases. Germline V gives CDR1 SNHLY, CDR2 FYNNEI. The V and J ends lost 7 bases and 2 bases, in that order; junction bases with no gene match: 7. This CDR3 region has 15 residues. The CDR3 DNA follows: TGTGCCAGCAAAAACAGGGGCGGCAACACCGGGGAGCTGTTTTTT. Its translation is CASKNRGGNTGELFF.

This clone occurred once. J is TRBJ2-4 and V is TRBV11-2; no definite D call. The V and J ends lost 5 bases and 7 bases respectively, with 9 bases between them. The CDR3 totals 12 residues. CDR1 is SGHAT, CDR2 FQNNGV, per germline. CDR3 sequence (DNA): TGTGCCAGCAGCCCCAGTCGCAACATTCAGTACTTC. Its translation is CASSPSRNIQYF.

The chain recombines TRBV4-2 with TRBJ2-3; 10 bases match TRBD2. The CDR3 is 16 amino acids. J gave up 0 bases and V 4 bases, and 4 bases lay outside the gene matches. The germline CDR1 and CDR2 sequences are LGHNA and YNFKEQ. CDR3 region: CASSPRTSGSTDTQYF. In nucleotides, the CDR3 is TGTGCCAGCAGCCCAAGGACTAGCGGTAGCACAGATACGCAGTATTTT.

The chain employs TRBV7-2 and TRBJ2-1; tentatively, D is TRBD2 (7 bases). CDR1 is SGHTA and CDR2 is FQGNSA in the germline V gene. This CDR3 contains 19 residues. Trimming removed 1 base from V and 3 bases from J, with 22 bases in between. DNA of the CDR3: TGTGCCAGCAGCTTAGGGGGTAGGGGGGCGGGAGCGGGCTACAATGAGCAGTTCTTC. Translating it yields CASSLGGRGAGAGYNEQFF.

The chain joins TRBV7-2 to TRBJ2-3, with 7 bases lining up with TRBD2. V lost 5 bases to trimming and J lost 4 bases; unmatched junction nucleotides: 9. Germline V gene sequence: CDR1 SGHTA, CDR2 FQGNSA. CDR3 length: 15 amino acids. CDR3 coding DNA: TGTGCCAGCAGCGTCCGGGCGGGGGTCGCAGATACGCAGTATTTT. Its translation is CASSVRAGVADTQYF. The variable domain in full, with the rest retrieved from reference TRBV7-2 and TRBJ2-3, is GAGVSQSPSNKVTEKGKDVELRCDPISGHTALYWYRQSLGQGLEFLIYFQGNSAPDKSGLPSDRFSAERTGGSVSTLTIQRTQQEDSAVYLCASSVRAGVADTQYFGPGTRLTVL.

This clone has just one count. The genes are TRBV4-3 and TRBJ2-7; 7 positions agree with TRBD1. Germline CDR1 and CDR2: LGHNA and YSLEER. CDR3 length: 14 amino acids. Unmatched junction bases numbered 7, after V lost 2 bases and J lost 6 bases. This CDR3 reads CASSQLTGRGEQYF. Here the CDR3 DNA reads TGCGCCAGCAGCCAATTGACAGGGCGTGGCGAGCAGTACTTC.

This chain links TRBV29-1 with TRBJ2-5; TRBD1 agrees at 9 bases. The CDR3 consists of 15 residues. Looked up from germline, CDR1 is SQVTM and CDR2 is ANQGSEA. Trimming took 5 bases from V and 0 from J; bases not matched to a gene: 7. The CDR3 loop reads CSVRGTGSYQETQYF. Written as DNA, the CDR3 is TGCAGCGTTAGAGGGACAGGGTCGTACCAAGAGACCCAGTACTTC.

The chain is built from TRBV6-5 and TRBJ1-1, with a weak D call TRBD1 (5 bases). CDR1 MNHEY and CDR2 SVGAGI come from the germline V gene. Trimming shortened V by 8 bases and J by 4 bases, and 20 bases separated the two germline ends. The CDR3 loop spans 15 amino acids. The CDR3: CASLTWRGVGTEAFF. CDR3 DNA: TGTGCCAGCCTAACCTGGCGGGGGGTGGGCACTGAAGCTTTCTTT.

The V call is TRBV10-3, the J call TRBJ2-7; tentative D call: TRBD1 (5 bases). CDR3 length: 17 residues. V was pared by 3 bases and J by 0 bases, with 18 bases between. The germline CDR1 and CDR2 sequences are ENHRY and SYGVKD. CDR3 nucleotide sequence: TGTGCCATCAGTGACCCCGGTGGACATTACAGCTCCTACGAGCAGTACTTC. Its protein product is CAISDPGGHYSSYEQYF.

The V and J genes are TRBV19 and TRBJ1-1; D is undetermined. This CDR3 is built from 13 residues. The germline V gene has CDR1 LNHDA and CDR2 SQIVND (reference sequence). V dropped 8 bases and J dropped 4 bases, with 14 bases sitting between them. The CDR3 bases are TGTGCCAGTTCAGTGCTGCGGGGCACTGAAGCTTTCTTT. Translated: CASSVLRGTEAFF.

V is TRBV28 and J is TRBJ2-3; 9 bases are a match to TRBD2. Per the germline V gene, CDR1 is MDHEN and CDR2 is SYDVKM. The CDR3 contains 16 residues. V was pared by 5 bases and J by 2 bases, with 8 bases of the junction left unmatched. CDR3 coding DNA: TGTGCCAGCAGTCCGGCGGGGGGGGGCTACACAGATACGCAGTATTTT. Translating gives CASSPAGGGYTDTQYF.

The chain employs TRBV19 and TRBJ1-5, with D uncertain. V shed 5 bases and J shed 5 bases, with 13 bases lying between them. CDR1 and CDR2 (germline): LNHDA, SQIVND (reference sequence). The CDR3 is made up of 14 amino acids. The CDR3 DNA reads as TGTGCCAGTAGTCCCCTGGGCAGCTATCAGCCCCAGCATTTT. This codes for CASSPLGSYQPQHF.

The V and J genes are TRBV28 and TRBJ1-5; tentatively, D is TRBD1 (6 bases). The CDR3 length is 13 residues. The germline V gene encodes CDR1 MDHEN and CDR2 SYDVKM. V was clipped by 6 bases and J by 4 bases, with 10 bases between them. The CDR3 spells CASRRTANQPQHF. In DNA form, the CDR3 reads TGTGCCAGCAGACGGACAGCGAATCAGCCCCAGCATTTT.

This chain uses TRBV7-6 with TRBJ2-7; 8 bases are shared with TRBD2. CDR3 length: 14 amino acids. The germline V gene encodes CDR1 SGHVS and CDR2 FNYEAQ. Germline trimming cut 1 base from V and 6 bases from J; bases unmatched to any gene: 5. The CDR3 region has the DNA TGTGCCAGCAGCTTAGACGAGCGGGGGTTCGAGCAGTACTTC. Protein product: CASSLDERGFEQYF. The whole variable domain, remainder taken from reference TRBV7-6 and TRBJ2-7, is GAGVSQSPRYKVTKRGQDVALRCDPISGHVSLYWYRQALGQGPEFLTYFNYEAQQDKSGLPNDRFSAERPEGSISTLTIQRTEQRDSAMYRCASSLDERGFEQYFGPGTRLTVT.

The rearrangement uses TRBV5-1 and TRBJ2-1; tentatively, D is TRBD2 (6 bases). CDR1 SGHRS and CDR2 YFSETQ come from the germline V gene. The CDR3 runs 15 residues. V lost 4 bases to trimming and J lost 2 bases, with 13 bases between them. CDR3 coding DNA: TGCGCCAGCAGCCCGGACGGGGGACCCTACAATGAGCAGTTCTTC. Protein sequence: CASSPDGGPYNEQFF.